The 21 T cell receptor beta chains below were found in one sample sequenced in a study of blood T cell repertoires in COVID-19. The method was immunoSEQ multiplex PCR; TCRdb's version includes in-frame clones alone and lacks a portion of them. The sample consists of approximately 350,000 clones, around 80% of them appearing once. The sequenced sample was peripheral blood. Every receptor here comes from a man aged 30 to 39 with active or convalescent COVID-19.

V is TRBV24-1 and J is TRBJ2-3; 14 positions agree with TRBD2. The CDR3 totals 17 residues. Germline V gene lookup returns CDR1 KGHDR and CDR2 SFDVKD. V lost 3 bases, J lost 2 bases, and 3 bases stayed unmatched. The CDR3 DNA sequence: TGTGCCACCAGTGATCAGGGACTAGCGGGGGTCACAGATACGCAGTATTTT. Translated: CATSDQGLAGVTDTQYF.

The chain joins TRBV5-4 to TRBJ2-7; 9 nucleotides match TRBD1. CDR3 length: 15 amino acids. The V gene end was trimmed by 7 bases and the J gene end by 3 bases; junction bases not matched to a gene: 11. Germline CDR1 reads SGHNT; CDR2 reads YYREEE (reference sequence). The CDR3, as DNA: TGTGCCAGCCACCCTCCCGGGACAGGGTTCTACGAGCAGTACTTC. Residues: CASHPPGTGFYEQYF. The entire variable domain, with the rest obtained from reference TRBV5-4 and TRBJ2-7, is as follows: ETGVTQSPTHLIKTRGQQVTLRCSSQSGHNTVSWYQQALGQGPQFIFQYYREEENGRGNFPPRFSGLQFPNYSSELNVNALELDDSALYLCASHPPGTGFYEQYFGPGTRLTVT.

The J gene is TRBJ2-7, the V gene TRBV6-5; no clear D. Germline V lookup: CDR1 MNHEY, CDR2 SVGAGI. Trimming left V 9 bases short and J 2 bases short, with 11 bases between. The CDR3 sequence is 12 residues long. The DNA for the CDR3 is TGTGCCAGTAGAGGCGGAACCTACGAGCAGTACTTC. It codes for CASRGGTYEQYF.

The CDR3 region is CACRGGGSYNEQFF. CDR3 sequence (DNA): TGTGCCTGCCGAGGGGGGGGCTCCTACAATGAGCAGTTCTTC. The rearrangement links TRBV30 to TRBJ2-1; D perhaps matches TRBD2 (7 bases). Germline V gene sequence: CDR1 GTSNPN, CDR2 SVGIG (reference sequence). V was pared by 6 bases and J by 0 bases, with 12 bases between. This CDR3 is 14 amino acids long. Variable domain in full (rest from reference TRBV30 and TRBJ2-1): SQTIHQWPATLVQPVGSPLSLECTVEGTSNPNLYWYRQAAGRGLQLLFYSVGIGQISSEVPQNLSASRPQDRQFILSSKKLLLSDSGFYLCACRGGGSYNEQFFGPGTRLTVL.

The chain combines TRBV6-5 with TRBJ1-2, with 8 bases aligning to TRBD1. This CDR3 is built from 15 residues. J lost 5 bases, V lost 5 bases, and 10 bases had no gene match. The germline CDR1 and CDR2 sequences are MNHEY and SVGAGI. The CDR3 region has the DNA TGTGCCAGCAGTAACCGGACAGGGCTGGGGTATGGCTACACCTTC. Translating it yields CASSNRTGLGYGYTF.

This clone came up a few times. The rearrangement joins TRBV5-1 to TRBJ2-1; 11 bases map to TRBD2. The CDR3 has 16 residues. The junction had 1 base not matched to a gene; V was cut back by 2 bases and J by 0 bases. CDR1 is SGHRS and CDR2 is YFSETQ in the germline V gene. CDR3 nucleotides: TGCGCCAGCAGCTTTACTAGCGGGAGCTCCTACAATGAGCAGTTCTTC. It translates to CASSFTSGSSYNEQFF.

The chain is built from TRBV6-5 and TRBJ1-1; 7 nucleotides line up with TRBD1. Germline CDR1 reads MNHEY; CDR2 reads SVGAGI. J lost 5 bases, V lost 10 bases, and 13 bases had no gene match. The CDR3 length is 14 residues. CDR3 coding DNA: TGTGCCATCGTTCCGACAGGGATGGGGACTGAAGCTTTCTTT. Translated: CAIVPTGMGTEAFF.

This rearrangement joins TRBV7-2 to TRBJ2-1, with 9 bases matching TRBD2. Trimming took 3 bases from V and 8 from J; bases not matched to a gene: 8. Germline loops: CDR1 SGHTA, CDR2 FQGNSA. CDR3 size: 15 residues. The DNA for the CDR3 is TGTGCCAGCAGCTTTGGGTCTAGCGGGGAAGATGAGCAGTTCTTC. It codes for CASSFGSSGEDEQFF.

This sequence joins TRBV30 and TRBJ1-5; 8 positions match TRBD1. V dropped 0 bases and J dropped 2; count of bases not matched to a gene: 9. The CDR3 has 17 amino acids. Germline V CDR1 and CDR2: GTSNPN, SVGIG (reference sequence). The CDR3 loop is CAWSVARGLSGNQPQHF. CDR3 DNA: TGTGCCTGGAGTGTGGCCAGGGGGCTTAGCGGCAATCAGCCCCAGCATTTT.

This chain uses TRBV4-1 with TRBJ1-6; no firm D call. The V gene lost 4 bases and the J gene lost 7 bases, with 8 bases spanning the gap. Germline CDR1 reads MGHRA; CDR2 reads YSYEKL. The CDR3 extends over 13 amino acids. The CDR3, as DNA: TGCGCCAGCAGCCGAACAGTGAATTCACCCCTCCACTTT. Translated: CASSRTVNSPLHF.

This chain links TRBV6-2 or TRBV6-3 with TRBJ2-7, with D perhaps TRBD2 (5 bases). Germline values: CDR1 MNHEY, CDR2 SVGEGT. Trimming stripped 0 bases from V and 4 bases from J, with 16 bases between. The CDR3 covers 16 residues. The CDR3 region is CASSYSEVSDLYEQYF. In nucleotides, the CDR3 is TGTGCCAGCAGTTACTCGGAGGTCAGCGACCTTTACGAGCAGTACTTC.

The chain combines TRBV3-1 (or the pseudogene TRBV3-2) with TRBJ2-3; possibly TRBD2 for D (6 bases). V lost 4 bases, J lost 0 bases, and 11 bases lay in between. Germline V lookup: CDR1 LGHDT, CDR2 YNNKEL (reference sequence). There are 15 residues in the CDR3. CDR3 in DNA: TGTGCCAGCAGCCCCCCAAGCGGGAGCACAGATACGCAGTATTTT. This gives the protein CASSPPSGSTDTQYF.

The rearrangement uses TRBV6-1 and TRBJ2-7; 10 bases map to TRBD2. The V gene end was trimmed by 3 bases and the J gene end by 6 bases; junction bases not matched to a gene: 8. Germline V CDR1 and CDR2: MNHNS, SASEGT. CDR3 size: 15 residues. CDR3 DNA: TGTGCCAGCAGTGACGTAGCGGGAGGTATGGCCGAGCAGTACTTC. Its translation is CASSDVAGGMAEQYF.

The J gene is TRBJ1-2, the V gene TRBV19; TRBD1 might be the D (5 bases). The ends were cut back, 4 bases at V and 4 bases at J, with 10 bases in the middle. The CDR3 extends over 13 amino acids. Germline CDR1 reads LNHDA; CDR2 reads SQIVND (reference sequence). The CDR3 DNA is TGTGCCAGTAGTACCAGGGAGGGCTATGGCTACACCTTC. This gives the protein CASSTREGYGYTF.

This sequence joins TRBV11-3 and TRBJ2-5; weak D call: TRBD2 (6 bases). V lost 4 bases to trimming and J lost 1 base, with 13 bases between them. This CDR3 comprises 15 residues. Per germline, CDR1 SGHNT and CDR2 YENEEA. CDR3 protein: CASSSAPGVQETQYF. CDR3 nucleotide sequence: TGTGCCAGCAGCTCGGCGCCGGGGGTCCAAGAGACCCAGTACTTC. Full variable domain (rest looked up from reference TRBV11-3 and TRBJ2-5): EAGVVQSPRYKIIEKKQPVAFWCNPISGHNTLYWYLQNLGQGPELLIRYENEEAVDDSQLPKDRFSAERLKGVDSTLKIQPAELGDSAVYLCASSSAPGVQETQYFGPGTRLLVL.

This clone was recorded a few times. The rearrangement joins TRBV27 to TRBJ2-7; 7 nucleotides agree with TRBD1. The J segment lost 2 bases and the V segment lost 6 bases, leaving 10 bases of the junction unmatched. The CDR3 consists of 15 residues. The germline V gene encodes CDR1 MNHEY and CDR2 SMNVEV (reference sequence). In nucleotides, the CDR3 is TGTGCCAGCAGACGACGACAGGGTAGTCCCTACGAGCAGTACTTC. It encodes CASRRRQGSPYEQYF.

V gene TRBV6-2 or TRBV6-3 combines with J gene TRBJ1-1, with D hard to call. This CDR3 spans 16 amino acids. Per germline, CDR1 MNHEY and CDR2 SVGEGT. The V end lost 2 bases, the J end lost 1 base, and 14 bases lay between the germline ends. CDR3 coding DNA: TGTGCCAGCAGTTACCGTGTGTTAGAGTCGAACACTGAAGCTTTCTTT. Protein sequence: CASSYRVLESNTEAFF.

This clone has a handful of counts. The CDR3 coding sequence is TGTGCCACCAGTGATTTAGGCGGTTTGGAGCAGTACTTC. Translated, it gives CATSDLGGLEQYF. The V gene is TRBV24-1, the J gene TRBJ2-7, with unresolved D. The germline CDR1 and CDR2 sequences are KGHDR and SFDVKD. V was trimmed by 1 base and J by 7 bases, leaving 10 bases between them. This CDR3 region has 13 residues.

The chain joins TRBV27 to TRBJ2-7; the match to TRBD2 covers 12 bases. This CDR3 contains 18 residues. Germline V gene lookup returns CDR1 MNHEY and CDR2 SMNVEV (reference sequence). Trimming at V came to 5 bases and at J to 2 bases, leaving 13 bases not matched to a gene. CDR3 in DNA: TGTGCCAGCAGTCCCCCGTGGCTAGCGGGAGGGCCGGCCTACGAGCAGTACTTC. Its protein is CASSPPWLAGGPAYEQYF.

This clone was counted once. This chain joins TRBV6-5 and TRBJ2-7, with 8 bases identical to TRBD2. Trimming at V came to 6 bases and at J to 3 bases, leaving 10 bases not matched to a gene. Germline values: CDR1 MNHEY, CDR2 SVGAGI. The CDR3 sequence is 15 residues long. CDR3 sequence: CASSSQRENFYEQYF. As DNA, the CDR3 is TGTGCCAGCAGCTCCCAGCGGGAGAATTTCTACGAGCAGTACTTC.

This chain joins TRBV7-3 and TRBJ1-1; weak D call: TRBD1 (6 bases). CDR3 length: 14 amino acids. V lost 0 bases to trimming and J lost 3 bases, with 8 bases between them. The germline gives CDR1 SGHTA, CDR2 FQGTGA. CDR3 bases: TGTGCCAGCAGCTTAACTCCAGGGGACACTGAAGCTTTCTTT. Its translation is CASSLTPGDTEAFF.